This T cell receptor (beta chain) was documented in a study of shared clonotypes between healthy human individuals. Study-level findings and limits: Naive subsets typically showed greater estimated richness than memory subsets.

From CD4+ cells came CD45RA+ naive and CD45RA-negative memory subsets. A word on this clone: Its antigen remains unidentified.

The CDR3 contains 15 residues. Looked up from germline, CDR1 is SGHDT and CDR2 is YYEEEE. V shed 0 bases, J shed 1 base, and the junction held 1 base outside the gene matches. Method: immunoSEQ multiplex PCR; TCRdb's copy keeps in-frame clones and lacks some. Here the sample spans around 1.1 million clones, more than 75% being singletons. This TCR was sampled from a man aged 18 to 30 in good health. Some clones in this sample may be carry-over from other donors' samples. This chain joins TRBV5-6 and TRBJ2-3, with 8 bases that match TRBD2. Sequencing was carried out using memory CD4+ T cells from PBMCs. As to subset: CD45RA-negative fraction. CDR3 residues: CASSLVREGTDTQYF. CDR3 DNA: TGTGCCAGCAGCTTGGTGCGGGAGGGCACAGATACGCAGTATTTT.